Listed below are T cell receptor beta chains from one sample, sequenced in a study of blood T cell repertoires in COVID-19. Assay used: immunoSEQ multiplex PCR; TCRdb lists only in-frame clones, some missing. The data hold approximately 100,000 clones, with roughly 80% observed a single time. Sequencing used peripheral blood. The receptors were sampled from a woman aged 55-69 years with acute or convalescent COVID-19. Each CDR3 is given with its conserved first and last residue. D genes are given only for firm matches. The size field is filled for only some rows; it gives once, few, many or a size class.

d_call,j_call,v_call,clone_size,cdr3_aa,cdr3_nt
NA,TRBJ2-1,TRBV28,NA,CASSSLIAESYNEQFF,TGTGCCAGCAGTTCCCTCATAGCGGAATCCTACAATGAGCAGTTCTTC
NA,TRBJ2-5,TRBV4-1,NA,CASRPRDVETQYF,TGCGCCTCCCGGCCGAGGGATGTGGAGACCCAGTACTTC
NA,TRBJ2-3,TRBV5-4,NA,CASSHEVAEGTDTQYF,TGTGCCAGCAGCCACGAGGTAGCGGAGGGGACAGATACGCAGTATTTT
TRBD1,TRBJ1-2,TRBV7-2,NA,CASSQHRDSYGYTF,TGTGCCAGCAGTCAACACCGGGACAGCTATGGCTACACCTTC
NA,TRBJ2-7,TRBV6-5,once,CASSPAGSTYEQYF,TGTGCCAGCAGTCCTGCGGGGAGTACCTACGAGCAGTACTTC
TRBD2,TRBJ2-2,TRBV2,NA,CASRGLASTGELFF,TGTGCCAGCAGGGGACTAGCATCCACCGGGGAGCTGTTTTTT
TRBD1,TRBJ1-5,TRBV5-6,NA,CASSWGQGALNQPQHF,TGTGCCAGCAGCTGGGGACAGGGGGCGCTCAATCAGCCCCAGCATTTT
NA,TRBJ1-2,TRBV5-1,once,CASSLPGDGANYGYTF,TGCGCCAGCAGCTTGCCAGGGGACGGTGCTAACTATGGCTACACCTTC
TRBD1,TRBJ1-2,TRBV2,NA,CASHRQGSPTHGYTF,TGTGCCAGCCACCGACAGGGTTCCCCTACGCATGGCTACACCTTC
NA,TRBJ1-1,TRBV7-2,NA,CASSFGTAGTEAFF,TGTGCCAGCAGCTTCGGAACAGCGGGGACTGAAGCTTTCTTT
NA,TRBJ2-7,TRBV2,NA,CASRRGIGVDEQYF,TGTGCCAGCAGAAGAGGAATAGGGGTGGACGAGCAGTACTTC
NA,TRBJ2-2,TRBV9,once,CASSPRGANQNTGELFF,TGTGCCAGCAGCCCACGCGGAGCGAATCAGAACACCGGGGAGCTGTTTTTT
NA,TRBJ2-1,TRBV18,NA,CASSPDAKIHRVGEQFF,TGTGCCAGCTCACCCGACGCCAAAATACACAGGGTTGGTGAGCAGTTCTTC
TRBD2,TRBJ2-7,TRBV6-5,NA,CASRQGLAASYEQYF,TGTGCCAGCAGGCAAGGACTAGCGGCTTCCTACGAGCAGTACTTC
NA,TRBJ1-1,TRBV27,NA,CASSLSSRLGTAFF,TGTGCCAGCAGTTTATCGTCCAGGCTCGGCACAGCTTTCTTT
NA,TRBJ2-6,TRBV11-2,NA,CASSLVSWANVLTF,TGTGCCAGCAGCTTAGTCTCGTGGGCCAACGTCCTGACTTTC
NA,TRBJ2-1,TRBV6-2/TRBV6-3,once,CASSGGLENEQFF,TGTGCCAGCAGCGGGGGCCTTGAAAATGAGCAGTTCTTC
TRBD1,TRBJ1-5,TRBV5-5,NA,CASKPGQGADQPQHF,TGTGCCAGCAAGCCGGGACAGGGGGCAGATCAGCCCCAGCATTTT
NA,TRBJ1-5,TRBV6-5,NA,CASNIGAHNQPQHF,TGTGCCAGCAACATAGGGGCGCACAATCAGCCCCAGCATTTT
NA,TRBJ2-3,TRBV29-1,NA,CSIWGTPGSEDTQYF,TGCAGCATCTGGGGGACTCCTGGGTCAGAAGATACGCAGTATTTT
TRBD1,TRBJ1-1,TRBV7-2,NA,CASNDRQGISTEAFF,TGTGCCAGCAACGATCGACAGGGAATTAGCACTGAAGCTTTCTTT
NA,TRBJ1-1,TRBV29-1,NA,CSVVRDRFEAFF,TGCAGCGTTGTCCGCGACAGATTTGAAGCTTTCTTT